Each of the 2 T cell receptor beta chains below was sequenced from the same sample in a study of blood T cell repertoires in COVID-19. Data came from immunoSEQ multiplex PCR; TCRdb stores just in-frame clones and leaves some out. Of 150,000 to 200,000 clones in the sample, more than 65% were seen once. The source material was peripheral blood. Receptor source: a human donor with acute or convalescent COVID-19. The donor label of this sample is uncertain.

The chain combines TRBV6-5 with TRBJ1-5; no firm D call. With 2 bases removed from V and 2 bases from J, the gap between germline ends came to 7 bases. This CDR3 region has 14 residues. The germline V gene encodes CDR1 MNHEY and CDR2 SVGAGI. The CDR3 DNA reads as TGTGCCAGCAGTTACATCGGTGGCAATCAGCCCCAGCATTTT. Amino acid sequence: CASSYIGGNQPQHF.

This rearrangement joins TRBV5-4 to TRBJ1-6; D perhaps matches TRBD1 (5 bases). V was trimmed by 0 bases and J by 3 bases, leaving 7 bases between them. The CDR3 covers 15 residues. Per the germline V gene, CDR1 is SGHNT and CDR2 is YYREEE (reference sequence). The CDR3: CASSLEQGYNSPLHF. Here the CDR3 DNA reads TGTGCCAGCAGCTTGGAGCAGGGCTATAATTCACCCCTCCACTTT.